The rows below give T cell receptor beta chains drawn from one sample of a study of T cells in Graves' hyperthyroidism and ophthalmopathy. TCRdb recomputed calls from the multiplex PCR reads with MiXCR, one row per CDR3 protein. Of around 420,000 distinct CDR3 sequences listed, 15% to 18% are singletons. The sequenced sample was blood. Source of these receptors: a woman younger than 30 with Graves' hyperthyroidism. Both conserved end residues are part of each CDR3. D genes are given only for firm matches. Clone size is shown for a subset of rows, as once, few, many or a class of expanded clone.

>many|TRBJ1-5|TRBV7-2|TRBD1
TGTGCCAGCAGCCTCGGGACAGGGGAGTCACCCCAGCATTTT
CASSLGTGESPQHF
>few|TRBJ2-1|TRBV9|TRBD2
TGTGCCAGCAGCGTAGAGGACACCGGGGGGTTCAATGAGCAGTTCTTC
CASSVEDTGGFNEQFF
>NA|TRBJ2-1|TRBV29-1|TRBD2
TGCAGCATACGGGACTACAACAATGAGCAGTTCTTC
CSIRDYNNEQFF
>many|TRBJ2-3|TRBV24-1|NA
TGTGCCACCAGTGATTACAGAAACCTGGGCAGCACAGATACGCAGTATTTT
CATSDYRNLGSTDTQYF
>few|TRBJ1-3|TRBV5-1|TRBD1
TGCGCCAGCAGCCCGAGACAGGGGGGAGAACCTATCTCTGGAAACACCATATATTTT
CASSPRQGGEPISGNTIYF
>few|TRBJ2-4|TRBV12-3/TRBV12-4|TRBD1
TGTGCCAGCAGTGCAGGGGGCCCCAAAAACATTCAGTACTTC
CASSAGGPKNIQYF
>many|TRBJ1-1|TRBV7-3|NA
TGTGCCAGCAGCTTTGAGATGAACACTGAAGCTTTCTTT
CASSFEMNTEAFF
>NA|TRBJ1-3|TRBV7-2|NA
TGTGCCAGCAGCTCCCGACAGAGCTCTGGAAACACCATATATTTT
CASSSRQSSGNTIYF
>few|TRBJ2-5|TRBV19|NA
TGTGCCAGTAGTATAGGTGGGGCGGGCGAGACCCAGTACTTC
CASSIGGAGETQYF
>many|TRBJ1-3|TRBV7-2|NA
TGTGCCAGCAGCTCAACACCTAGCTCTGGAAACACCATATATTTT
CASSSTPSSGNTIYF
>many|TRBJ2-1|TRBV28|NA
TGTGCCAGTACCCTCCTTCAAGACTACAATGAGCAGTTCTTC
CASTLLQDYNEQFF
>few|TRBJ2-7|TRBV20-1|TRBD2
TGCAGTGCTAGAGGGTCTCCGGGGGGGGGTAGCTACGAGCAGTACTTC
CSARGSPGGGSYEQYF
>many|TRBJ2-1|TRBV6-1|TRBD2
TGTGCCAGCAGTTTCCAAGGGACTAGCGGGAGGTTCTACAATGAGCAGTTCTTC
CASSFQGTSGRFYNEQFF
>many|TRBJ1-5|TRBV6-1|NA
TGTGCCAGCTTTGGGAATAGCAATCAGCCCCAGCATTTT
CASFGNSNQPQHF
>many|TRBJ1-4|TRBV2|TRBD1
TGTGCCAGCGTGGGGAGTGGGACAGTCTTTACAACTAATGAAAAACTGTTTTTT
CASVGSGTVFTTNEKLFF
>many|TRBJ1-2|TRBV5-1|NA
TGCGCCAGCAGCTTGGGTCCAGGCGGCTACACCTTC
CASSLGPGGYTF
>many|TRBJ1-1|TRBV12-3/TRBV12-4|NA
TGTGCCAGCAGCTTACAGGGCATGAACACTGAAGCTTTCTTT
CASSLQGMNTEAFF
>few|TRBJ1-1|TRBV7-2|NA
TGTGCCAGCAGCTTAGTCAGGGTAGGGTCCGCTGAAGCTTCCTTT
CASSLVRVGSAEASF
>many|TRBJ2-1|TRBV7-9|NA
TGTGCCAGCAGCTTCTCCCAGGGTCTGAATGAGCAGTTCTTC
CASSFSQGLNEQFF
>NA|TRBJ2-1|TRBV20-1|NA
TGCAGTGCTGCAAACAACAGGGCTAACCCACTCAATGAGCAGTTCTTC
CSAANNRANPLNEQFF
>few|TRBJ1-2|TRBV20-1|NA
TGCAGTGCCTCACAGGGACAAGTCTATGGCTACACCTTC
CSASQGQVYGYTF
>many|TRBJ2-2|TRBV6-1|TRBD2
TGTGCCAGCAGTTTAGCGGGGGCGGTGAAGCTGTTTTTT
CASSLAGAVKLFF
>few|TRBJ2-1|TRBV12-3/TRBV12-4|NA
TGTGCCAGCAGTTTAAGGGAACTCAATGAGCAGTTCTTC
CASSLRELNEQFF
>many|TRBJ1-5|TRBV7-2|NA
TGTGCCAGCAGCCAACAAAAGGGTCAGCCCCAGCATTTT
CASSQQKGQPQHF
>NA|TRBJ2-1|TRBV20-1|TRBD2
TGCAGTGCTAGAGATAACCGGGGGGGCTCCTACAATGAGCAGTTCTTC
CSARDNRGGSYNEQFF
>many|TRBJ1-1|TRBV7-9|NA
TGTGCCAGTAGCTTGTACCGGGACAAGAACACTGAAGCTTTCTTT
CASSLYRDKNTEAFF
>many|TRBJ1-1|TRBV6-2/TRBV6-3|NA
TGTGCCAGTAGAAAGAACACTGAAGCTTTCTTT
CASRKNTEAFF
>NA|TRBJ2-5|TRBV28|TRBD2
TGTGCCAGCAGCCCCCACTTGGTACTAGCGGGAGGACGGGAGACCCAGTACTTC
CASSPHLVLAGGRETQYF
>many|TRBJ2-7|TRBV7-2|TRBD1
TGTGCCAGCAGCTTGGGGACAGGGTCCATCTACGAGCAGTACTTC
CASSLGTGSIYEQYF
>many|TRBJ1-1|TRBV6-6|NA
TGTGCCAGCAGTTACCTCTCTCCGGGACCGGGCGGTGACACTGAAGCTTTCTTT
CASSYLSPGPGGDTEAFF
>many|TRBJ2-2|TRBV6-1|NA
TGTGCCAGCAGCTCCCGACAGCGAAACACCGGGGAGCTGTTTTTT
CASSSRQRNTGELFF
>NA|TRBJ1-1|TRBV6-2/TRBV6-3|NA
TGTGCCAGCAGTTACTCGAGGACATCGAACACTGAAGCTTTCTTT
CASSYSRTSNTEAFF
>NA|TRBJ1-2|TRBV2|NA
TGTGCCAGCAATTCAGGGAGGAATGGCTACACCTTC
CASNSGRNGYTF
>NA|TRBJ2-7|TRBV3-1|NA
TGTGCCAGCAGCCAAGGACCCCCGTGGAACGAGCAGTACTTC
CASSQGPPWNEQYF
>many|TRBJ2-5|TRBV20-1|TRBD2
TGCAGTGCTAGTCTAGCGGGGAGGGCAGAGACCCAGTACTTC
CSASLAGRAETQYF
>many|TRBJ2-3|TRBV7-3|TRBD2
TGTGCCAGCAGCCTTCGGCCGGGGGGAACAGATACGCAGTATTTT
CASSLRPGGTDTQYF
>NA|TRBJ2-3|TRBV6-5|NA
TGTGCCAGCAGTTATTATAACACAGATACGCAGTATTTT
CASSYYNTDTQYF
>NA|TRBJ2-1|TRBV7-8|NA
TGTGCCAGCAGCTTAGGAACAGAGGGCGCTTTCTACAATGAGCAGTTCTTC
CASSLGTEGAFYNEQFF
>few|TRBJ2-1|TRBV7-9|TRBD2
TGTGCCAGCAGCTTTAGACTAGCGAGAGCTCCTGAGCAGTTCTTC
CASSFRLARAPEQFF
>NA|TRBJ1-2|TRBV12-3/TRBV12-4|TRBD1
TGTGCCAGCAGTGCGTCCGGGACAGGGGGCAGGGGCTACACCTTC
CASSASGTGGRGYTF
>NA|TRBJ2-5|TRBV15|NA
TGTGCCACCAGCTTTCACAGCTCCCAAGAGACCCAGTACTTC
CATSFHSSQETQYF
>NA|TRBJ2-2|TRBV7-6|NA
TGTGCCAGCAGCGTAACAGAGATACAAACACCGGTCGGGGAGCTGTTTTTT
CASSVTEIQTPVGELFF
>NA|TRBJ2-1|TRBV12-3/TRBV12-4|NA
TGTGCCAGCAGTTTCGGTGTGACGCCTGAGCAGTTCTTC
CASSFGVTPEQFF
>NA|TRBJ2-1|TRBV11-3|NA
TGTGCCAGCAGCTTAGGGTCCGGGGAAAGACGCGAGCAGTTCTTC
CASSLGSGERREQFF
>NA|TRBJ2-1|TRBV7-8|TRBD2
TGTGCCAGCAGCTTATGGACTAGCGGCAACAATGAGCAGTTCTTC
CASSLWTSGNNEQFF